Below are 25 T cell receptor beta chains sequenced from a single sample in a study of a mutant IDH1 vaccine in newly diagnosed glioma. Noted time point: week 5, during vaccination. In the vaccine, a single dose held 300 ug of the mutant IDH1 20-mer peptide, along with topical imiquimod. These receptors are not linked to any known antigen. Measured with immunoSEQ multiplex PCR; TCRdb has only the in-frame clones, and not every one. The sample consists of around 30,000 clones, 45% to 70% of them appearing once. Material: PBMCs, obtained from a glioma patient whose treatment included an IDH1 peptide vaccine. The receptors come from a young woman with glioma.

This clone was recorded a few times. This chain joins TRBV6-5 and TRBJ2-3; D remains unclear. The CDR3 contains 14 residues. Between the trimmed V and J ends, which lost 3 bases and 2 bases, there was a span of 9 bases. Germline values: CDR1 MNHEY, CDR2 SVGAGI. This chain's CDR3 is CASSYVSPTDTQYF. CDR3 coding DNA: TGTGCCAGCAGTTATGTCAGTCCCACAGATACGCAGTATTTT.

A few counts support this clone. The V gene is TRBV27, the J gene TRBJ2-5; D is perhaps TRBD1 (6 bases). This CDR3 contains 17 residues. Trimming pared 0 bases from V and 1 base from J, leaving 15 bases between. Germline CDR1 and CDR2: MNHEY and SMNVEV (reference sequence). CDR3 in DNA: TGTGCCAGCAGTTTATCCCGACGACAGGCCCTCCAAGAGACCCAGTACTTC. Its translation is CASSLSRRQALQETQYF.

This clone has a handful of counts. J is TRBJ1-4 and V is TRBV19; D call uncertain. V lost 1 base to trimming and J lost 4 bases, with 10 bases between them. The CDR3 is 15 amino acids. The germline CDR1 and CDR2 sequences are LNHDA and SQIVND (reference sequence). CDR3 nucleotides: TGTGCCAGTAGTATAGGAACAGAGATTAATGAAAAACTGTTTTTT. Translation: CASSIGTEINEKLFF.

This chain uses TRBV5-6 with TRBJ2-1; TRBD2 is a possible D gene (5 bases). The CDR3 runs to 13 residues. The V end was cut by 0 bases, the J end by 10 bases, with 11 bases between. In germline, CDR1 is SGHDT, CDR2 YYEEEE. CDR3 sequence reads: CASSLGPGREQFF. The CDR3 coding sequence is TGTGCCAGCAGCTTGGGTCCGGGAAGGGAGCAGTTCTTC.

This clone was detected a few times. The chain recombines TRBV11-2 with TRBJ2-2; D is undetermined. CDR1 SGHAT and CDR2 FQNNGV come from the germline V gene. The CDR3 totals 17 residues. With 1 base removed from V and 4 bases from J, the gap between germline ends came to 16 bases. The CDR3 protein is CASSLVIPDYVTGELFF. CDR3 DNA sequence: TGTGCCAGCAGCTTAGTGATTCCGGATTATGTCACCGGGGAGCTGTTTTTT.

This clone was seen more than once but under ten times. The DNA for the CDR3 is TGTGCCAGCAGCCAAGTATCTGGGGCCAACGTCCTGACTTTC. It is translated as CASSQVSGANVLTF. The genes are TRBV6-1 and TRBJ2-6; D uncertain. The V end was cut by 6 bases, the J end by 1 base, with 7 bases between. The CDR3 has 14 amino acids. From germline, CDR1 is MNHNS and CDR2 SASEGT.

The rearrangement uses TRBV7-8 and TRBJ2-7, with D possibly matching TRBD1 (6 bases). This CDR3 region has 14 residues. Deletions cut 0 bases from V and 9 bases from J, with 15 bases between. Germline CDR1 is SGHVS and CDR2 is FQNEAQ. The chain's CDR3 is CASSLAAPDRRQYF. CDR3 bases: TGTGCCAGCAGCTTAGCCGCGCCGGACAGACGGCAGTACTTC.

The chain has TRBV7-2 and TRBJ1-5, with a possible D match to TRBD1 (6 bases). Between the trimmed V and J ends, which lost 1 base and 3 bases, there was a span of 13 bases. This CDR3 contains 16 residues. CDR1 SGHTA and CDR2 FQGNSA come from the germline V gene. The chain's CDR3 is CASSLGADRPNQPQHF. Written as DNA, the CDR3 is TGTGCCAGCAGCTTAGGGGCAGACAGGCCCAATCAGCCCCAGCATTTT.

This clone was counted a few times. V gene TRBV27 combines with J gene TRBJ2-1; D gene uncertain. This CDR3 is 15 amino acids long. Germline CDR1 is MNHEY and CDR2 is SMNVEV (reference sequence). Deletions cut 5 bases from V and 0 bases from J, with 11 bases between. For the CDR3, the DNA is TGTGCCAGCAGTCCCTTCGTGAGCTCCTACAATGAGCAGTTCTTC. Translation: CASSPFVSSYNEQFF.

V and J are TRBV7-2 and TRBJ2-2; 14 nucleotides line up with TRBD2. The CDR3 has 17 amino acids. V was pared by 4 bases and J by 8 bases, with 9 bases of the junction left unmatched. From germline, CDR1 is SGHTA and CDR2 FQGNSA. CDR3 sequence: CASSSRLAGGLGGELFF. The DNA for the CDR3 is TGTGCCAGCAGCTCACGACTAGCGGGAGGGCTGGGGGGGGAGCTGTTTTTT.

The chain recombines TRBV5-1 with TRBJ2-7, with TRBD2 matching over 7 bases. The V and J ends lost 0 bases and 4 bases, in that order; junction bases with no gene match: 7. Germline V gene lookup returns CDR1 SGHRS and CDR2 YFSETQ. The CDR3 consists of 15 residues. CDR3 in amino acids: CASSLAGGLFYEQYF. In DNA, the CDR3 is TGCGCCAGCAGCTTGGCGGGGGGACTTTTTTACGAGCAGTACTTC.

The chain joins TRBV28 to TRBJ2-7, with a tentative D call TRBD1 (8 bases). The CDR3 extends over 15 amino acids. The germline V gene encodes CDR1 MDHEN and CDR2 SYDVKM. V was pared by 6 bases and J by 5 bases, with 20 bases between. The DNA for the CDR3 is TGTGCCAGCAGCCCAGGGGGCGGGAGACAGCACGAGCAGTACTTC. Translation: CASSPGGGRQHEQYF.

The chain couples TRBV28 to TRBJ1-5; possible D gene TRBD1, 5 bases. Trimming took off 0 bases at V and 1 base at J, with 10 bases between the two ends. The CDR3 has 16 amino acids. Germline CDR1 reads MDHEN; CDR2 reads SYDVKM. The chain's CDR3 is CASSLWTAASNQPQHF. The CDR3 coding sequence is TGTGCCAGCAGTTTATGGACAGCGGCGAGCAATCAGCCCCAGCATTTT.

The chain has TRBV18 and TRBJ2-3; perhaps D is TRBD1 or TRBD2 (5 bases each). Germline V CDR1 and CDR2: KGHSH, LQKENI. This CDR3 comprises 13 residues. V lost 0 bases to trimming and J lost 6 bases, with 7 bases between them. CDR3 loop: CASSPPGEDTQYF. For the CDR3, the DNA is TGTGCCAGCTCACCACCAGGGGAGGATACGCAGTATTTT. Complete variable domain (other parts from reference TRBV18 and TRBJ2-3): NAGVMQNPRHLVRRRGQEARLRCSPMKGHSHVYWYRQLPEEGLKFMVYLQKENIIDESGMPKERFSAEFPKEGPSILRIQQVVRGDSAAYFCASSPPGEDTQYFGPGTRLTVL.

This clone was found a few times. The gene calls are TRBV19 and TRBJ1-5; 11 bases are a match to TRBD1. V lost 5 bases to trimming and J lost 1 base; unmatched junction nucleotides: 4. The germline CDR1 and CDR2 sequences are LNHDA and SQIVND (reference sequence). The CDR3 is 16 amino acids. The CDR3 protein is CASSPGTGGSNQPQHF. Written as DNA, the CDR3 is TGTGCCAGTAGTCCAGGGACAGGGGGAAGCAATCAGCCCCAGCATTTT.

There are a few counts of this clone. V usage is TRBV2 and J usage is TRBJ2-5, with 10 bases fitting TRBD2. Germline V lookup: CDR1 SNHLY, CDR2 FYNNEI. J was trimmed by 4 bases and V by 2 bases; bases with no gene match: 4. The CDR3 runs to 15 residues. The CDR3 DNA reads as TGTGCCAGCAGTGAAAGCGGGGGGGCCCCAGAGACCCAGTACTTC. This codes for CASSESGGAPETQYF.

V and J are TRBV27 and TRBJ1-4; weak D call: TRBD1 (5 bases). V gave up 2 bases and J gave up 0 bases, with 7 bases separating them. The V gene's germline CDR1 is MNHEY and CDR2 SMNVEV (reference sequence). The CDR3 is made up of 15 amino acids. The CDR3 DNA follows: TGTGCCAGCAGTTTAGAGGGGACAACTAATGAAAAACTGTTTTTT. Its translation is CASSLEGTTNEKLFF.

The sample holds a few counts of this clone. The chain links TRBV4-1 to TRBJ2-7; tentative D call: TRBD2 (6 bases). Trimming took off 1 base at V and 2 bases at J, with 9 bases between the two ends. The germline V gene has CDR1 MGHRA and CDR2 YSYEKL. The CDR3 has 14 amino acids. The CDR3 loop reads CASSQGRGTYEQYF. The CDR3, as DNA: TGCGCCAGCAGCCAAGGGAGGGGAACCTACGAGCAGTACTTC.

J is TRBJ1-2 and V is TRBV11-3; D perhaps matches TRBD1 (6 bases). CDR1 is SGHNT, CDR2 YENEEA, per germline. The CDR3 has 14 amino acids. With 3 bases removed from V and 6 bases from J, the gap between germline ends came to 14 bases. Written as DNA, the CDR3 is TGTGCCAGCAGCTTGTGGGGGCAGCTTAATGGCTACACCTTC. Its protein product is CASSLWGQLNGYTF.

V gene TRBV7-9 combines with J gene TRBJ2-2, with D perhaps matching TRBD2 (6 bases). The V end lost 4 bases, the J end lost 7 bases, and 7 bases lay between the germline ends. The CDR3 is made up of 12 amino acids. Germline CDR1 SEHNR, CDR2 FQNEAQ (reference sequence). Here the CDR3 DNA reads TGTGCCAGCAGCTATAGCGGCGGGGAGCTGTTTTTT. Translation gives CASSYSGGELFF.

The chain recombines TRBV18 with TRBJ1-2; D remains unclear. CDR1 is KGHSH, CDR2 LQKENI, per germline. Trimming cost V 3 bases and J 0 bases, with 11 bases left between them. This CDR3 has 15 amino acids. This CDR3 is CASSPAHGPNYGYTF. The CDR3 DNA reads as TGTGCCAGCTCACCTGCTCACGGACCTAACTATGGCTACACCTTC.

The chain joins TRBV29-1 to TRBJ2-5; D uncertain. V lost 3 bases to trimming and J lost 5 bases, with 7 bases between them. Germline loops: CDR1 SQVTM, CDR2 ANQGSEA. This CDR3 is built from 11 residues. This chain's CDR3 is CSVEVWETQYF. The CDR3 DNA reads TGCAGCGTTGAGGTGTGGGAGACCCAGTACTTC.

The CDR3 coding sequence is TGTGCCAGCAGCCCCACTTTCATGGGCCACGAGCAGTACTTC. This encodes CASSPTFMGHEQYF. The chain links TRBV9 to TRBJ2-7; D not resolved. Germline lookup yields CDR1 SGDLS and CDR2 YYNGEE. The CDR3 is 14 amino acids. The V end lost 4 bases, the J end lost 5 bases, and 16 bases lay between the germline ends.

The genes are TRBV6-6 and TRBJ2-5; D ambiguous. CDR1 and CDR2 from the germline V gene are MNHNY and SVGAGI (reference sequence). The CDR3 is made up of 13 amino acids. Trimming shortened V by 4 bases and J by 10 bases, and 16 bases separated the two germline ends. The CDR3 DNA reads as TGTGCCAGCAGTTCAAATGACGGTCTCGACCAGTACTTC. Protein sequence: CASSSNDGLDQYF.

The CDR3 sequence is CAISRGSNYGYTF. The CDR3 region has the DNA TGTGCCATCAGTCGTGGCTCTAACTATGGCTACACCTTC. The chain links TRBV10-3 to TRBJ1-2; D not certain. CDR1 is ENHRY, CDR2 SYGVKD, per germline. The V and J ends lost 5 bases and 0 bases respectively, with 7 bases between them. CDR3 length equals 13 residues.